This record looks at one T cell receptor (beta chain) sequence and its context. The antigen remains undetermined. The CDR3 is 15 residues long. Germline V gene data show CDR1 as SGHNT and CDR2 as YENEEA. V lost 1 base, J lost 5 bases, and 5 bases stayed unmatched. Data came from immunoSEQ multiplex PCR; TCRdb stores just in-frame clones and leaves some out. The sample has about 64,000 clones, 90% seen once. The sample comes from a study of graft-versus-host responses after intestinal transplantation. Study results and limitations: Graft-donor T cell macrochimerism in patients accompanied high graft-versus-host to host-versus-graft clonal ratios in allografts. GvH clones detected in recipient marrow included some appearing first in ileum or blood. Declines in HvG clones occurring early post-transplant were associated with peak circulating GvH clone levels.

The clonotype originates from a human donor who was the organ donor for an intestinal transplant. The rearrangement links TRBV11-3 to TRBJ2-7; TRBD1 agrees at 10 bases. Sequenced material: unstimulated CD8+ T cells sorted from spleen or lymph node cells, taken before transplant. CDR3 DNA sequence: TGTGCCAGCAGCTTAGTAGGGGACAGGGGCCACGAGCAGTACTTC. As protein: CASSLVGDRGHEQYF.